The 23 T cell receptor beta chains listed next were all sequenced from one sample in a study of cytomegalovirus exposure and HLA in healthy donors. The primer mix had 60 Vbeta and 13 Jbeta primers. Using immunoSEQ multiplex PCR, the repertoire was profiled, and TCRdb retains in-frame clones only, with some absent. The sample shows about 45,000 clones, around 69% of them seen only once. The sample was PBMCs. Every receptor here comes from a woman in her 30s in good health and CMV-seronegative.

The rearrangement links TRBV27 to TRBJ2-2, with 14 positions matching TRBD2. In germline, CDR1 is MNHEY, CDR2 SMNVEV (reference sequence). The CDR3 totals 18 residues. After removal of 5 bases from V and 2 bases from J, the junction contained 7 bases not matched to a gene. CDR3 nucleotide sequence: TGTGCCAGCAGTCCCGAGACTAGCGGGGGGGTAAACACCGGGGAGCTGTTTTTT. Translating it yields CASSPETSGGVNTGELFF.

This rearrangement joins TRBV27 to TRBJ1-1; D is unclear. V was cut by 0 bases and J by 5 bases, with 7 bases left in between. The CDR3 totals 13 residues. Germline loops: CDR1 MNHEY, CDR2 SMNVEV (reference sequence). CDR3 sequence: CASSLSPTTEAFF. In DNA, the CDR3 is TGTGCCAGCAGTTTATCCCCTACTACTGAAGCTTTCTTT.

The CDR3 is CASRPPQGHAQPQHF. In DNA form, the CDR3 reads TGTGCCAGCAGACCCCCACAGGGGCATGCTCAGCCCCAGCATTTT. The chain couples TRBV6-1 to TRBJ1-5; 7 bases match TRBD1. The ends lost 6 bases at V and 6 bases at J; junction bases unmatched: 11. Germline CDR1 reads MNHNS; CDR2 reads SASEGT. The CDR3 is 15 amino acids.

This chain connects TRBV6-1 to TRBJ1-6; TRBD1 matches 8 bases. V gave up 7 bases and J gave up 5 bases; unmatched junction bases: 7. CDR1 is MNHNS and CDR2 is SASEGT in the germline V gene. This CDR3 spans 15 amino acids. CDR3: CASTQGQGDNSPLHF. In nucleotides, the CDR3 is TGTGCCAGCACCCAAGGACAGGGCGATAATTCACCCCTCCACTTT.

The chain couples TRBV7-8 to TRBJ1-5; D not certain. The CDR3 length is 16 residues. Trimming stripped 5 bases from V and 0 bases from J, with 14 bases between. The germline gives CDR1 SGHVS, CDR2 FQNEAQ. The DNA of the CDR3 is TGTGCCAGCAGCCGGATGGAGCCATATAGCAATCAGCCCCAGCATTTT. Translation: CASSRMEPYSNQPQHF.

The chain is built from TRBV5-1 and TRBJ2-7, with a weak D call TRBD1 (6 bases). The CDR3 contains 14 residues. V lost 4 bases and J lost 2, with 13 bases in between. In germline, CDR1 is SGHRS, CDR2 YFSETQ. The CDR3 DNA reads as TGCGCCAGCAGCGACCAAGGGGGAACCTACGAGCAGTACTTC. It yields the protein CASSDQGGTYEQYF.

This clone was recorded only once. The chain recombines TRBV29-1 with TRBJ1-3, with 10 bases aligning to TRBD1. Trimming removed 7 bases from V and 0 bases from J; junction bases left unmatched: 6. The CDR3 totals 15 residues. The germline CDR1 and CDR2 sequences are SQVTM and ANQGSEA. The CDR3 is CSAGDRGSSGNTIYF. The CDR3 DNA follows: TGCAGCGCAGGGGACAGGGGAAGCTCTGGAAACACCATATATTTT.

The gene calls are TRBV6-6 and TRBJ2-7, with a possible D match to TRBD1 (5 bases). The length of the CDR3 is 14 residues. Germline V gene data show CDR1 as MNHNY and CDR2 as SVGAGI (reference sequence). V was shortened by 6 bases and J by 0 bases, with 12 bases between the two germline ends. Here the CDR3 DNA reads TGTGCCAGCAGAAACCCCCAGGGCTCCTACGAGCAGTACTTC. Protein product: CASRNPQGSYEQYF.

This chain joins TRBV18 and TRBJ1-1; D is undetermined. V gave up 4 bases and J gave up 1 base, with 4 bases separating them. Per the germline V gene, CDR1 is KGHSH and CDR2 is LQKENI. This CDR3 comprises 12 residues. CDR3 amino acids: CASSLSNTEAFF. CDR3 bases: TGTGCCAGCTCACTATCGAACACTGAAGCTTTCTTT.

This clone appeared once. The chain links TRBV5-4 to TRBJ1-6; possibly TRBD1 for D (6 bases). CDR1 is SGHNT and CDR2 is YYREEE in the germline V gene (reference sequence). The V and J ends lost 5 bases and 8 bases respectively, with 14 bases between them. This CDR3 has 14 residues. CDR3 nucleotides: TGTGCCAGCAGGACGGGACAAGATGATTCACCCCTCCACTTT. Protein sequence: CASRTGQDDSPLHF.

CDR3: CASSLQRERSEQYF. DNA of the CDR3: TGCGCCAGCAGCTTGCAAAGGGAGAGAAGCGAGCAGTACTTC. This chain joins TRBV5-1 and TRBJ2-7, with D perhaps TRBD2 (5 bases). The CDR3 is made up of 14 amino acids. With 1 base removed from V and 6 bases from J, the gap between germline ends came to 14 bases. CDR1 and CDR2 from the germline V gene are SGHRS and YFSETQ.

The chain employs TRBV11-2 and TRBJ2-7; TRBD1 matches at 7 bases. Germline assignment: CDR1 SGHAT and CDR2 FQNNGV. V lost 6 bases, J lost 3 bases, and 5 bases stayed unmatched. The CDR3 sequence is 13 residues long. CDR3 loop: CASSQGGNYEQYF. The DNA for the CDR3 is TGTGCCAGCAGTCAAGGGGGCAACTACGAGCAGTACTTC.

The chain has TRBV29-1 and TRBJ2-3; TRBD1 is a possible D gene (6 bases). With 7 bases removed from V and 0 bases from J, the gap between germline ends came to 14 bases. The CDR3 runs 14 residues. The germline CDR1 and CDR2 sequences are SQVTM and ANQGSEA. The CDR3 DNA reads as TGCAGCGCCAACCCGGACAGAAGCACAGATACGCAGTATTTT. Its protein product is CSANPDRSTDTQYF.

The genes are TRBV7-2 and TRBJ2-7, with D perhaps TRBD2 (6 bases). This CDR3 is 13 amino acids long. Germline loops: CDR1 SGHTA, CDR2 FQGNSA. V was pared by 0 bases and J by 7 bases, with 10 bases between. CDR3 loop: CASSLAEAGEQYF. In nucleotides, the CDR3 is TGTGCCAGCAGCTTAGCGGAGGCGGGGGAGCAGTACTTC.

The V call is TRBV30, the J call TRBJ2-1; TRBD2 is a possible D gene (5 bases). The germline CDR1 and CDR2 sequences are GTSNPN and SVGIG (reference sequence). With 5 bases removed from V and 0 bases from J, the gap between germline ends came to 14 bases. The CDR3 has 15 amino acids. CDR3 DNA sequence: TGTGCCTGGGACGGTTCGGGGAGCTCCTACAATGAGCAGTTCTTC. Protein: CAWDGSGSSYNEQFF.

This rearrangement joins TRBV30 to TRBJ1-2; TRBD1 aligns across 8 bases. Germline V CDR1 and CDR2: GTSNPN, SVGIG (reference sequence). The CDR3 extends over 12 amino acids. With V trimmed by 4 bases and J by 5 bases, 3 bases remained unmatched. For the CDR3, the DNA is TGTGCCTGGAACAGGGGGGGGTATGGCTACACCTTC. The encoded protein is CAWNRGGYGYTF.

There are a few counts of this clone. The V call is TRBV29-1, the J call TRBJ1-4; possibly TRBD1 for D (6 bases). This CDR3 spans 15 amino acids. Germline CDR1 reads SQVTM; CDR2 reads ANQGSEA. V was pared by 5 bases and J by 10 bases, with 23 bases between. This CDR3 reads CSVSAGGGPGSKLFF. The CDR3 DNA is TGCAGCGTTTCGGCAGGCGGGGGCCCCGGCTCAAAACTGTTTTTT.

V is TRBV7-9 and J is TRBJ2-1; D is unclear. The CDR3 extends over 13 amino acids. V was cut by 0 bases and J by 6 bases, with 6 bases left in between. Germline CDR1 SEHNR, CDR2 FQNEAQ (reference sequence). The CDR3 nucleotides read TGTGCCAGCAGCTTAGCTAGCATCAATGAGCAGTTCTTC. As protein: CASSLASINEQFF.

The rearrangement links TRBV7-8 to TRBJ1-5; a possible D gene is TRBD1 (5 bases). The germline V gene has CDR1 SGHVS and CDR2 FQNEAQ. The CDR3 runs to 14 residues. V lost 0 bases and J lost 4, with 7 bases in between. CDR3 sequence: CASSLAGVNQPQHF. The CDR3, as DNA: TGTGCCAGCAGCTTAGCAGGGGTAAATCAGCCCCAGCATTTT. Together with reference TRBV7-8 and TRBJ1-5, the CDR3 gives the full variable domain: GAGVSQSPRYKVAKRGQDVALRCDPISGHVSLFWYQQALGQGPEFLTYFQNEAQLDKSGLPSDRFFAERPEGSVSTLKIQRTQQEDSAVYLCASSLAGVNQPQHFGDGTRLSIL.

The gene calls are TRBV7-6 and TRBJ2-7, with D possibly matching TRBD1 (6 bases). Germline assignment: CDR1 SGHVS and CDR2 FNYEAQ. The CDR3 consists of 18 residues. Trimming took 0 bases from V and 7 from J, leaving 25 bases between them. The CDR3 region is CASSLAELGDTRSGEQYF. The CDR3 nucleotides are TGTGCCAGCAGCTTAGCGGAGCTAGGGGACACTCGATCTGGGGAGCAGTACTTC.

The chain links TRBV7-2 to TRBJ2-1, with TRBD2 matching 7 bases. The germline CDR1 and CDR2 sequences are SGHTA and FQGNSA. Trimming removed 1 base from V and 7 bases from J; junction bases left unmatched: 4. The CDR3 has 14 residues. CDR3 sequence (DNA): TGTGCCAGCAGCTTAGGGGACTATGGGAATGAGCAGTTCTTC. It yields the protein CASSLGDYGNEQFF.

The V call is TRBV6-4, the J call TRBJ2-5; the match to TRBD1 covers 11 bases. The germline V gene has CDR1 MRHNA and CDR2 SNTAGT. The CDR3 has 16 amino acids. V lost 4 bases and J lost 2; bases outside the gene matches: 6. CDR3 nucleotides: TGTGCCAGCAGTGCCGGGACAGGGGGAGGGCAAGAGACCCAGTACTTC. This encodes CASSAGTGGGQETQYF.

V usage is TRBV28 and J usage is TRBJ1-5; D gene uncertain. This CDR3 region has 15 residues. V shed 2 bases and J shed 0 bases, with 8 bases lying between them. CDR1 and CDR2 (germline): MDHEN, SYDVKM. This CDR3 is CASSLDTYSNQPQHF. The CDR3 DNA reads TGTGCCAGCAGTTTAGACACATATAGCAATCAGCCCCAGCATTTT. Together with reference TRBV28 and TRBJ1-5, the CDR3 gives the full variable domain: DVKVTQSSRYLVKRTGEKVFLECVQDMDHENMFWYRQDPGLGLRLIYFSYDVKMKEKGDIPEGYSVSREKKERFSLILESASTNQTSMYLCASSLDTYSNQPQHFGDGTRLSIL.